This TCR beta chain originates from a study of shared clonotypes between healthy human individuals. Replicate PCRs run on sorted subsets employed approximately 0.2 ug DNA, 25,000 to 35,000 T cell genomes. Method: immunoSEQ multiplex PCR; TCRdb's copy keeps in-frame clones and lacks some. This table holds some 790,000 clones, around 70% found once. Study-level results: Tissues were not sampled, only blood, and their repertoires likely differ. Naive CD4 clonotypes overlapped across a handful of donors at 4.5% to 5.5%.

Turning to this clone: The target antigen is unknown.

Recent vaccinations or acute infections were absent in the healthy HIV-negative adult donors. Source material: memory CD4+ T cells sorted from blood. Subset indicated: CD45RA-negative fraction. This TCR was recovered from a woman in her 30s in good health.

The CDR3 sequence: CASSRPGREQFF. The CDR3 DNA sequence: TGTGCCAGCAGCCGCCCAGGACGTGAGCAGTTCTTC. The rearrangement links TRBV11-2 to TRBJ2-1; D ambiguous. The V gene's germline CDR1 is SGHAT and CDR2 FQNNGV. This CDR3 is 12 amino acids long. Trimming removed 5 bases from V and 9 bases from J, with 11 bases in between.